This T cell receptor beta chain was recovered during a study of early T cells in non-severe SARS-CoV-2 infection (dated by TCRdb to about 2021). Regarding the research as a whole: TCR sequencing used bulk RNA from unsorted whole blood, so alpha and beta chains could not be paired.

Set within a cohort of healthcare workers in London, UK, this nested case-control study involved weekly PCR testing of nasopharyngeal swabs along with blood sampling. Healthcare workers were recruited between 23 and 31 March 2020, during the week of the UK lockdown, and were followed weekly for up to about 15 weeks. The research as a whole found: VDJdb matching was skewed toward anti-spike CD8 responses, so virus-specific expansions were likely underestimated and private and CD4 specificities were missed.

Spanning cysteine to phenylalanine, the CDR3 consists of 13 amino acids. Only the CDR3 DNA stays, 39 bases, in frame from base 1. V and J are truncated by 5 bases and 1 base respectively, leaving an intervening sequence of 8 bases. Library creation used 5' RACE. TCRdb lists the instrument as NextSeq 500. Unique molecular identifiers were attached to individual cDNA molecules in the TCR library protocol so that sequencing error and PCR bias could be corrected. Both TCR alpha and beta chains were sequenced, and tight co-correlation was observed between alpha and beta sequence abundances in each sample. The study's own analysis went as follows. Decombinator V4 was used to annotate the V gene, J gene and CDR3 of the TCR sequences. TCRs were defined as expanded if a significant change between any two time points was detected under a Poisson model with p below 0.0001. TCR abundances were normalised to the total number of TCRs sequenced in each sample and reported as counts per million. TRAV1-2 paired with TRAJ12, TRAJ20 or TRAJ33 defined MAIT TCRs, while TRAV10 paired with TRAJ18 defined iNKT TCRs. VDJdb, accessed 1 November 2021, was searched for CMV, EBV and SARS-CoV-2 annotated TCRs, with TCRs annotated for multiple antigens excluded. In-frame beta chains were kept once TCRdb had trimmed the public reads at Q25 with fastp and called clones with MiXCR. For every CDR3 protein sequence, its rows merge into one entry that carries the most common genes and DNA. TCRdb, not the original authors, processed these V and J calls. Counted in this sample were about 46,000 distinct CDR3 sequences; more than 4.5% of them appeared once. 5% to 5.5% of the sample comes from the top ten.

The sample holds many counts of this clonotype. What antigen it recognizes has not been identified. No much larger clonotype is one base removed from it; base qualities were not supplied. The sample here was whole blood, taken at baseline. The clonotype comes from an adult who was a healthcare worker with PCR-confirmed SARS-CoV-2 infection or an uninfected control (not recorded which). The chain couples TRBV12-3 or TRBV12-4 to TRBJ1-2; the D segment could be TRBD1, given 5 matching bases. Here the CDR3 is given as CASSGGFNYGYTF. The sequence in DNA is TGTGCCAGCAGTGGGGGATTTAACTATGGCTACACCTTC.